A single T cell receptor (beta chain) is shown here with its context. This clone was recorded a few times. Its binding antigen is unknown. There are no base qualities to consult, and no much larger clone falls within one base. Other DNA sequences from this sample encode an identical CDR3 as well. These data come from a study of blood T cell repertoires in COVID-19 (TCRdb year 2020). As for the study more broadly: Samples from collaborators originated in the United States, Italy and Spain and spanned both the acute and convalescent phases of COVID-19. The material from the prospective study consisted of cDNA or gDNA derived from T cells, B-cell-depleted T cells, or PBMCs. Samples were obtained from the ongoing ImmuneRACE study (first 160 participants) and from about 1,300 subjects provided by 6 global collaborators. Where available, HLA class I and class II types were obtained from metadata supplied by the sample provider rather than from assay-based typing. Subjects who had been exposed to COVID-19, were actively infected with it, or had recovered from it provided the deeply sampled blood TCRbeta repertoires that made up the dataset. The sample metadata nearly always contained a de-identified subject ID, COVID-19 status, age in years and sex. The repertoires were released in a freely available public database intended as a resource for research on the immune response to SARS-CoV-2. Points the paper makes about the study in general: How much clinical and demographic metadata was included differed by source and by participant, and the metadata was provided uncurated.

The collaborating institutions used their own protocols to collect whole blood in K2EDTA tubes. Collaborator samples were shipped for TCRbeta analysis as frozen whole blood, isolated PBMCs, or DNA extracted from either sample type. TCRbeta CDR3 regions were amplified from genomic DNA using the immunoSEQ Assay, a bias-controlled multiplex PCR. In the paper's pipeline: Within the assay, amplification of reference gene primers was used to estimate how many nucleated cells each sample contained. Sequence reads were collapsed and filtered to measure the absolute abundance of every unique TCRbeta CDR3 rearrangement. Productive Simpson clonality was computed per sample as the square root of Simpson's diversity index over productive rearrangements. TCRdb obtained this table from immuneACCESS and retained in-frame rearrangements with V and J assigned. These tables miss some clones; where compared with another copy, unresolved V genes account for less than half of the shortfall, and the remainder is unexplained. V, J and clone size were drawn from that table, and D and trimming were deduced from the DNA. The sample yields 90,000 to 150,000 clones; more than 70% were counted once. The ten largest make up 3.9% of the sample.

The sequence came from a man between 60 and 70 years old with acute or convalescent COVID-19. The sequencing input was peripheral blood.

The DNA reads TGCAGCGTTGAAGGGACAGGGGCCACTGAAGCTTTCTTT. It translates as CSVEGTGATEAFF. The chain uses TRBV29-1 and TRBJ1-1; 9 junctional bases match TRBD1. Based on the germline V gene, the CDR1 and CDR2 sequences are SQVTM and ANQGSEA. The CDR3 runs 13 residues from the cysteine to the phenylalanine. Of the read, only the CDR3 DNA is kept; its 39 bases are in frame from base 1. Here V drops 1 base and J drops 4 bases, and the junction holds 1 base not matched to any gene.